This is a list of T cell receptor beta chains from one sample in a study of technical replicates of blood from a few donors. TCRdb's copy holds only in-frame clones and misses some; the assay was immunoSEQ multiplex PCR. The sample consists of under 80,000 clones, 91% of them appearing once. The sequencing sample was made of T cells isolated from PBMCs. Source of these receptors: a human donor in good health. Some clones in this sample may be carry-over from other donors' samples. CDR3s include the opening cysteine and the closing phenylalanine or tryptophan. D genes are given only for firm matches. For some rows the clone size is stated as once, few or many, or as a class when expanded; others skip it.

V gene: TRBV4-1
clone size: .
J gene: TRBJ2-1
D gene: TRBD2
CDR3 DNA: TGCGCCAGCAGCCTGCAGCGGGACCGCTACAATGAGCAGTTCTTC
CDR3 protein: CASSLQRDRYNEQFF

V gene: TRBV7-2
clone size: .
J gene: TRBJ1-1
D gene: .
CDR3 DNA: TGTGCCAGCAGTCCATACCTCGACAAGCCTAACATGAACACTGAAGCTTTCTTT
CDR3 protein: CASSPYLDKPNMNTEAFF

V gene: TRBV11-3
clone size: .
J gene: TRBJ2-1
D gene: TRBD2
CDR3 DNA: TGTGCCAGCAGCCCCTTAGCGGGAGGGCTACACAATGAGCAGTTCTTC
CDR3 protein: CASSPLAGGLHNEQFF

V gene: TRBV6-1
clone size: .
J gene: TRBJ2-3
D gene: .
CDR3 DNA: TGTGCCAGCAGTGAAATAGGGGTTAGCACAGATACGCAGTATTTT
CDR3 protein: CASSEIGVSTDTQYF

V gene: TRBV28
clone size: .
J gene: TRBJ1-5
D gene: .
CDR3 DNA: TGTGCCAGCAAGCCAGGGCCTCAGCCCCAGCATTTT
CDR3 protein: CASKPGPQPQHF

V gene: TRBV7-2
clone size: .
J gene: TRBJ2-7
D gene: .
CDR3 DNA: TGTGCCAGCAGCTCGGAAGCCGGGACAACGTACGAGCAGTACTTC
CDR3 protein: CASSSEAGTTYEQYF

V gene: TRBV11-2
clone size: .
J gene: TRBJ2-2
D gene: TRBD2
CDR3 DNA: TGTGCCAGCAGCACCTTCAAGCTAGCGGGAGGGGCGAACACCGGGGAGCTGTTTTTT
CDR3 protein: CASSTFKLAGGANTGELFF

V gene: TRBV5-1
clone size: .
J gene: TRBJ2-2
D gene: .
CDR3 DNA: TGCGCCAGCAGCTTGAGGCAGCAGGCCGGGGAGCTGTTTTTT
CDR3 protein: CASSLRQQAGELFF

V gene: TRBV5-6
clone size: .
J gene: TRBJ2-2
D gene: .
CDR3 DNA: TGTGCCAGCAGCTTAGAGGGCGGGATCTTCCCCGGGGAGCTGTTTTTT
CDR3 protein: CASSLEGGIFPGELFF

V gene: TRBV6-9
clone size: .
J gene: TRBJ1-1
D gene: TRBD1
CDR3 DNA: TGTGCCAGCAGACCAACCTCCGACAGGGGAAAGACTTCTGAAGCTTTCTTT
CDR3 protein: CASRPTSDRGKTSEAFF

V gene: TRBV7-2
clone size: .
J gene: TRBJ1-1
D gene: .
CDR3 DNA: TGTGCCAGCAGCTTGTCCCAGAACACTGAAGCTTTCTTT
CDR3 protein: CASSLSQNTEAFF

V gene: TRBV6-5
clone size: once
J gene: TRBJ2-7
D gene: .
CDR3 DNA: TGTGCCAGCAGTCCCGGGACTTCCCTTTACGAGCAGTACTTC
CDR3 protein: CASSPGTSLYEQYF

V gene: TRBV18
clone size: .
J gene: TRBJ2-1
D gene: .
CDR3 DNA: TGTGCCAGCTCTCCCTGGGACATCAGAGGCAATGAGCAGTTCTTC
CDR3 protein: CASSPWDIRGNEQFF

V gene: TRBV9
clone size: .
J gene: TRBJ2-7
D gene: .
CDR3 DNA: TGTGCCAGCAGTCGTGCGACTACATCCTTTGAGCAGTACTTC
CDR3 protein: CASSRATTSFEQYF

V gene: TRBV5-1
clone size: .
J gene: TRBJ1-5
D gene: .
CDR3 DNA: TGCGCCAGCAGCTTGGACAGGCTCAATCAGCCCCAGCATTTT
CDR3 protein: CASSLDRLNQPQHF

V gene: TRBV6-5
clone size: .
J gene: TRBJ1-5
D gene: TRBD1
CDR3 DNA: TGTGCCAGCAGCCGTACAGGGGGCAACCAGCCCCAGCATTTT
CDR3 protein: CASSRTGGNQPQHF

V gene: TRBV5-1
clone size: once
J gene: TRBJ2-7
D gene: TRBD2
CDR3 DNA: TGCGCCAGCAGCCGAGGACTAGCGGGATTGTTGTACGAGCAGTACTTC
CDR3 protein: CASSRGLAGLLYEQYF

V gene: TRBV9
clone size: .
J gene: TRBJ1-2
D gene: .
CDR3 DNA: TGTGCCAGCACCCGAGACAGAAACTATGGCTACACCTTC
CDR3 protein: CASTRDRNYGYTF

V gene: TRBV11-3
clone size: .
J gene: TRBJ2-3
D gene: TRBD2
CDR3 DNA: TGTGCCAGCAGCTTAGATCCTACTAGCGCTACAGATACGCAGTATTTT
CDR3 protein: CASSLDPTSATDTQYF

V gene: TRBV19
clone size: .
J gene: TRBJ2-7
D gene: TRBD1
CDR3 DNA: TGTGCCAGTTCGGGACAGGGTGGGTACGAGCAGTACTTC
CDR3 protein: CASSGQGGYEQYF

V gene: TRBV5-6
clone size: .
J gene: TRBJ2-7
D gene: .
CDR3 DNA: TGTGCCAGCAGCTTAGGTAGCTCAGCCTACGAGCAGTACTTC
CDR3 protein: CASSLGSSAYEQYF

V gene: TRBV5-5
clone size: .
J gene: TRBJ2-1
D gene: TRBD2
CDR3 DNA: TGTGCCGGTGAGCGGGGCCCTAGCTCCTACAATGAGCAGTTCTTC
CDR3 protein: CAGERGPSSYNEQFF

V gene: TRBV6-5
clone size: .
J gene: TRBJ1-2
D gene: .
CDR3 DNA: TGTGCCAGCAGTCGACAGAATACTAACTATGGCTACACCTTC
CDR3 protein: CASSRQNTNYGYTF

V gene: TRBV28
clone size: .
J gene: TRBJ2-5
D gene: TRBD1
CDR3 DNA: TGTGCCAGCAGTGGACAATACGGACAGGGAGAGACCCAGTACTTC
CDR3 protein: CASSGQYGQGETQYF

V gene: TRBV6-5
clone size: .
J gene: TRBJ1-1
D gene: .
CDR3 DNA: TGTGCCAGCAGTCCCCCCCCAGGGAACACTGAAGCTTTCTTT
CDR3 protein: CASSPPPGNTEAFF

V gene: TRBV6-6
clone size: once
J gene: TRBJ2-7
D gene: .
CDR3 DNA: TGTGCCAGCAGTTTCCGGGCTAGCTCGGACGAGCAGTACTTC
CDR3 protein: CASSFRASSDEQYF

V gene: TRBV30
clone size: few
J gene: TRBJ2-5
D gene: .
CDR3 DNA: TGTGCCTGGAGTGTTGTGCAGTATCTCTACCAAGAGACCCAGTACTTC
CDR3 protein: CAWSVVQYLYQETQYF

V gene: TRBV18
clone size: once
J gene: TRBJ2-1
D gene: .
CDR3 DNA: TGTGCCAGCTCACCACGGGACATAGACAATGAGCAGTTCTTC
CDR3 protein: CASSPRDIDNEQFF

V gene: TRBV9
clone size: .
J gene: TRBJ2-2
D gene: .
CDR3 DNA: TGTGCCAGCAGCCCAGGGGGGCCCAACACCGGGGAGCTGTTTTTT
CDR3 protein: CASSPGGPNTGELFF

V gene: TRBV7-3
clone size: .
J gene: TRBJ2-1
D gene: TRBD1
CDR3 DNA: TGTGCCAGCAGCTTACCCGGGACAGGGGGTAGCAATGAGCAGTTCTTC
CDR3 protein: CASSLPGTGGSNEQFF

V gene: TRBV6-4
clone size: few
J gene: TRBJ1-1
D gene: .
CDR3 DNA: TGTGCCAGCAGTGTGGAGGTGAACACTGAAGCTTTCTTT
CDR3 protein: CASSVEVNTEAFF

V gene: TRBV10-1
clone size: .
J gene: TRBJ2-5
D gene: TRBD2
CDR3 DNA: TGCGCCAGCATTCCTAGCGGGAGGGCCGGGTACTTC
CDR3 protein: CASIPSGRAGYF

V gene: TRBV11-3
clone size: .
J gene: TRBJ2-1
D gene: TRBD2
CDR3 DNA: TGTGCCAGCAGCTTTGGAGGGAGGGGTGAGCAGTTCTTC
CDR3 protein: CASSFGGRGEQFF

V gene: TRBV5-1
clone size: .
J gene: TRBJ2-1
D gene: TRBD2
CDR3 DNA: TGCGCCAGCAGCTTGAATAGCGGGAGGTACAATGAGCAGTTCTTC
CDR3 protein: CASSLNSGRYNEQFF

V gene: TRBV7-9
clone size: .
J gene: TRBJ2-5
D gene: TRBD2
CDR3 DNA: TGTGCCAGCAGCTTCAGTCTAGCGGGAGGGGCAGAGACCCAGTACTTC
CDR3 protein: CASSFSLAGGAETQYF

V gene: TRBV13
clone size: .
J gene: TRBJ2-3
D gene: TRBD2
CDR3 DNA: TGTGCCAGCAGCTTCATAGCGGGAGGATATTCCACAGATACGCAGTATTTT
CDR3 protein: CASSFIAGGYSTDTQYF

V gene: TRBV7-9
clone size: .
J gene: TRBJ2-7
D gene: .
CDR3 DNA: TGTGCCAGCACTCGGCAAGGGGGGGGCAACGAGCAGTACTTC
CDR3 protein: CASTRQGGGNEQYF

V gene: TRBV30
clone size: .
J gene: TRBJ1-4
D gene: TRBD1
CDR3 DNA: TGTGCCTGTCCGGACAGGATGAATGAAAAACTGTTTTTT
CDR3 protein: CACPDRMNEKLFF

V gene: TRBV5-1
clone size: once
J gene: TRBJ2-1
D gene: TRBD2
CDR3 DNA: TGCGCCAGCAGCCTGGGACTAGCGGGGTACAATGAGCAGTTCTTC
CDR3 protein: CASSLGLAGYNEQFF

V gene: TRBV7-8
clone size: .
J gene: TRBJ2-3
D gene: TRBD2
CDR3 DNA: TGTGCCAGCAGCTTACCCTTAAGACTAGCGGGACTGACAGATACGCAGTATTTT
CDR3 protein: CASSLPLRLAGLTDTQYF

V gene: TRBV5-1
clone size: .
J gene: TRBJ1-1
D gene: .
CDR3 DNA: TGCGCCAGCAGCTTGTTCGGGGACACTGAAGCTTTCTTT
CDR3 protein: CASSLFGDTEAFF

V gene: TRBV15
clone size: .
J gene: TRBJ2-1
D gene: TRBD1
CDR3 DNA: TGTGCCACCGGGACCCCCGGGACAGGGCCTTACAATGAGCAGTTCTTC
CDR3 protein: CATGTPGTGPYNEQFF